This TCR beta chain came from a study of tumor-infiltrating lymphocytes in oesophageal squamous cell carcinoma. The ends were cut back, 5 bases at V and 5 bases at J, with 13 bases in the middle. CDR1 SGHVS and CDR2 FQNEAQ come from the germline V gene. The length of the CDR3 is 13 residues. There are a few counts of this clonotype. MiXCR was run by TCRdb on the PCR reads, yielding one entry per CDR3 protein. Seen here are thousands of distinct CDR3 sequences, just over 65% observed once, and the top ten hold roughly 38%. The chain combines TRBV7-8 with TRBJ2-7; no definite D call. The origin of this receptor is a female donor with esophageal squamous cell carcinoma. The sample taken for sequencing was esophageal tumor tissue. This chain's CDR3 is CASSLTGFHEQYF. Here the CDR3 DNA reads TGTGCCAGCAGCCTAACCGGGTTCCACGAGCAGTACTTC.